This T cell receptor beta chain was recorded in a study of cytomegalovirus exposure and HLA in healthy donors. TCRdb's table, derived via immunoSEQ multiplex PCR, lists solely in-frame clones and lacks some. Among about 50,000 clones listed, about 92% were seen once. This clone has only one observation. The receptor comes from a woman between 18 and 30 years old in good health and CMV-seropositive. Sequenced material: PBMCs.

In DNA form, the CDR3 reads TGCGCCAGCAGCTTGGCCTCACAGGGAAGAAACGAGCAGTACTTC. It yields the protein CASSLASQGRNEQYF. The rearrangement joins TRBV5-1 to TRBJ2-7; the D gene is possibly TRBD1 (6 bases). The CDR3 sequence is 15 residues long. Trimming took 0 bases from V and 5 from J, leaving 15 bases between them. Germline V gene sequence: CDR1 SGHRS, CDR2 YFSETQ.